The 19 T cell receptor beta chains presented below share a single source sample, sequenced in a study of cytomegalovirus exposure and HLA in healthy donors. This table comes from immunoSEQ multiplex PCR, and its TCRdb copy is limited to in-frame clones, with some not included. The sample shows about 180,000 clones, roughly 89% of them seen only once. The sample taken for sequencing was PBMCs. The source is a woman aged 25 to 39 in good health and CMV-seronegative.

The chain recombines TRBV19 with TRBJ2-1, with TRBD2 identical over 7 bases. Per germline, CDR1 LNHDA and CDR2 SQIVND (reference sequence). The junction had 5 bases not matched to a gene; V was cut back by 4 bases and J by 5 bases. CDR3 length: 14 amino acids. The DNA for the CDR3 is TGTGCCAGTAGTACCCTGGGGGGGGACAATGAGCAGTTCTTC. Translated, it gives CASSTLGGDNEQFF.

The chain carries TRBV13 and TRBJ1-4; D is unclear. CDR3 length: 14 amino acids. Germline-derived CDR1 and CDR2 are PRHDT and FYEKMQ (reference sequence). V gave up 0 bases and J gave up 6 bases, with 8 bases separating them. The CDR3 DNA reads as TGTGCCAGCAGCTTAGGGGGCTTATATGAAAAACTGTTTTTT. Protein product: CASSLGGLYEKLFF.

V is TRBV2 and J is TRBJ1-1, with D hard to call. The CDR3 is 14 amino acids. V was trimmed by 5 bases and J by 0 bases, leaving 10 bases between them. Germline CDR1 reads SNHLY; CDR2 reads FYNNEI. DNA for the CDR3: TGTGCCAGCAGTCCGAGAGGCTTGAACACTGAAGCTTTCTTT. This gives the protein CASSPRGLNTEAFF.

V gene TRBV10-3 combines with J gene TRBJ1-2; unclear D gene. Germline V gene data show CDR1 as ENHRY and CDR2 as SYGVKD. This CDR3 comprises 14 residues. Trimming cost V 0 bases and J 3 bases, with 8 bases left between them. CDR3 sequence: CAISESARHYGYTF. For the CDR3, the DNA is TGTGCCATCAGTGAGTCCGCCAGGCACTATGGCTACACCTTC.

V and J are TRBV19 and TRBJ2-1; 10 nucleotides line up with TRBD1. The length of the CDR3 is 14 residues. CDR1 and CDR2 from the germline V gene are LNHDA and SQIVND (reference sequence). The junction had 6 bases not matched to a gene; V was cut back by 3 bases and J by 10 bases. The CDR3 protein is CASSILTGGGEQFF. The CDR3 coding sequence is TGTGCCAGTAGTATCTTGACAGGGGGCGGCGAGCAGTTCTTC.

V is TRBV5-1 and J is TRBJ1-4, with TRBD1 matching over 7 bases. The CDR3 is 18 amino acids. V was clipped by 0 bases and J by 0 bases; unmatched bases: 8. The V gene's germline CDR1 is SGHRS and CDR2 YFSETQ. The CDR3 sequence is CASSLAPGQAATNEKLFF. CDR3 nucleotide sequence: TGCGCCAGCAGCTTGGCCCCTGGACAGGCCGCAACTAATGAAAAACTGTTTTTT. The variable domain in full, completed from reference TRBV5-1 and TRBJ1-4, reads KAGVTQTPRYLIKTRGQQVTLSCSPISGHRSVSWYQQTPGQGLQFLFEYFSETQRNKGNFPGRFSGRQFSNSRSEMNVSTLELGDSALYLCASSLAPGQAATNEKLFFGSGTQLSVL.

In this sample, this clone turned up a few times. V and J are TRBV19 and TRBJ1-2, with D tentatively TRBD1 (5 bases). CDR3 length: 13 residues. V lost 6 bases to trimming and J lost 1 base, with 9 bases between them. Germline-derived CDR1 and CDR2 are LNHDA and SQIVND (reference sequence). CDR3 amino acids: CASRLRGNYGYTF. The CDR3 region has the DNA TGTGCCAGTAGACTAAGGGGTAACTATGGCTACACCTTC.

This clone has only a few counts. The chain links TRBV4-1 to TRBJ1-1; D is unclear. The CDR3 is made up of 12 amino acids. Trimming took 3 bases from V and 6 from J, leaving 8 bases between them. In germline, CDR1 is MGHRA, CDR2 YSYEKL. DNA for the CDR3: TGCGCCAGCAGCCAGGGCATGTCTGAAGCTTTCTTT. This encodes CASSQGMSEAFF.

The chain is built from TRBV19 and TRBJ2-5, with TRBD2 matching over 7 bases. CDR1 is LNHDA, CDR2 SQIVND, per germline (reference sequence). J lost 3 bases, V lost 3 bases, and 1 base had no gene match. This CDR3 is 13 amino acids long. CDR3 protein: CASSIGLEETQYF. In DNA, the CDR3 is TGTGCCAGTAGTATCGGACTAGAAGAGACCCAGTACTTC.

This clone was counted a few times. This rearrangement joins TRBV7-9 to TRBJ1-1, with D possibly TRBD1 on 6 matching bases. Germline CDR1 is SEHNR and CDR2 is FQNEAQ (reference sequence). The CDR3 runs 15 residues. The V end was cut by 4 bases, the J end by 3 bases, with 15 bases between. DNA of the CDR3: TGTGCCAGCAGCTCAAACCTGCAGGGGTACACTGAAGCTTTCTTT. Translated: CASSSNLQGYTEAFF. Full variable domain (missing parts from reference TRBV7-9 and TRBJ1-1): DTGVSQNPRHKITKRGQNVTFRCDPISEHNRLYWYRQTLGQGPEFLTYFQNEAQLEKSRLLSDRFSAERPKGSFSTLEIQRTEQGDSAMYLCASSSNLQGYTEAFFGQGTRLTVV.

This clone appeared once. This chain links TRBV7-2 with TRBJ1-2; 12 nucleotides match TRBD1. From germline, CDR1 is SGHTA and CDR2 FQGNSA. V was pared by 0 bases and J by 8 bases, with 10 bases of the junction left unmatched. The CDR3 has 17 residues. CDR3 residues: CASSLANKGQGARGYTF. DNA for the CDR3: TGTGCCAGCAGCTTAGCGAATAAGGGACAGGGGGCAAGAGGCTACACCTTC. Complete variable domain (other parts from reference TRBV7-2 and TRBJ1-2): GAGVSQSPSNKVTEKGKDVELRCDPISGHTALYWYRQSLGQGLEFLIYFQGNSAPDKSGLPSDRFSAERTGGSVSTLTIQRTQQEDSAVYLCASSLANKGQGARGYTFGSGTRLTVV.

The rearrangement joins TRBV4-1 to TRBJ1-1; D gene ambiguous. The CDR3 contains 15 residues. V was clipped by 1 base and J by 1 base, with 10 bases between them. Germline V gene data show CDR1 as MGHRA and CDR2 as YSYEKL. The CDR3 sequence is CASSQVVRGNTEAFF. The CDR3 nucleotides are TGCGCCAGCAGCCAAGTCGTTAGAGGGAACACTGAAGCTTTCTTT.

V gene TRBV5-1 combines with J gene TRBJ2-3, with 7 bases that match TRBD1. This CDR3 has 13 amino acids. Germline CDR1 and CDR2: SGHRS and YFSETQ. The junction had 3 bases not matched to a gene; V was cut back by 6 bases and J by 2 bases. Written as DNA, the CDR3 is TGCGCCAGCACGGGACAGATCACAGATACGCAGTATTTT. Its translation: CASTGQITDTQYF.

The chain links TRBV7-6 to TRBJ2-5, with 7 positions matching TRBD2. J was trimmed by 9 bases and V by 1 base; bases with no gene match: 17. The germline CDR1 and CDR2 sequences are SGHVS and FNYEAQ. The CDR3 sequence is 17 residues long. The CDR3 loop reads CASSLDLPGGTTSSQYF. The CDR3, as DNA: TGTGCCAGCAGCTTAGATCTTCCCGGGGGGACCACCTCGTCCCAGTACTTC. Full variable domain (remainder filled in from reference TRBV7-6 and TRBJ2-5): GAGVSQSPRYKVTKRGQDVALRCDPISGHVSLYWYRQALGQGPEFLTYFNYEAQQDKSGLPNDRFSAERPEGSISTLTIQRTEQRDSAMYRCASSLDLPGGTTSSQYFGPGTRLLVL.

J is TRBJ1-1 and V is TRBV5-1; tentative D call: TRBD1 (6 bases). The CDR3 loop spans 14 amino acids. The germline V and J ends were trimmed by 3 bases and 8 bases, with 17 bases remaining between them. CDR1 and CDR2 (germline): SGHRS, YFSETQ. This CDR3 is CASSSRARQAEAFF. The DNA of the CDR3 is TGCGCCAGCAGCTCCAGAGCGAGACAGGCCGAAGCTTTCTTT.

This clone showed up just once. The chain carries TRBV10-3 and TRBJ2-5, with 8 bases that match TRBD2. Trimming at V came to 6 bases and at J to 1 base, leaving 1 base not matched to a gene. Germline V gene data show CDR1 as ENHRY and CDR2 as SYGVKD. The length of the CDR3 is 13 residues. Here the CDR3 reads CAIRAGGQETQYF. For the CDR3, the DNA is TGTGCCATCAGGGCGGGGGGCCAAGAGACCCAGTACTTC.

The chain uses TRBV2 and TRBJ2-1; 11 nucleotides agree with TRBD2. V lost 1 base and J lost 9; bases outside the gene matches: 5. Germline assignment: CDR1 SNHLY and CDR2 FYNNEI. CDR3 length: 15 residues. The CDR3 protein is CASSEVAGGTAEQFF. The DNA of the CDR3 is TGTGCCAGCAGTGAAGTAGCGGGGGGGACGGCTGAGCAGTTCTTC. Looking up the rest from reference TRBV2 and TRBJ2-1 gives the full variable domain: EPEVTQTPSHQVTQMGQEVILRCVPISNHLYFYWYRQILGQKVEFLVSFYNNEISEKSEIFDDQFSVERPDGSNFTLKIRSTKLEDSAMYFCASSEVAGGTAEQFFGPGTRLTVL.

This chain links TRBV19 with TRBJ1-5; 7 bases line up with TRBD1. There are 15 residues in the CDR3. Germline V gives CDR1 LNHDA, CDR2 SQIVND (reference sequence). V lost 6 bases to trimming and J lost 0 bases; unmatched junction nucleotides: 5. The CDR3 region is CASRTGQISNQPQHF. CDR3 DNA: TGTGCCAGTAGAACGGGACAGATTAGCAATCAGCCCCAGCATTTT.

This clone was counted once. J is TRBJ1-2 and V is TRBV12-5; 8 bases are a match to TRBD1. The V gene's germline CDR1 is LGHNT and CDR2 FRNRAP. Trimming cost V 3 bases and J 4 bases; bases outside gene matches: 10. The CDR3 is 16 residues long. The CDR3 DNA reads TGTGCTAGTGGTTTCCTCTCGGACAGGGATGGCTATGGCTACACCTTC. Translation: CASGFLSDRDGYGYTF.